The 20 T cell receptor beta chains below were found in one sample sequenced in a study of T-cell memory formation after mild COVID-19. TCRdb fed the 5' RACE reads into MiXCR, producing one record per CDR3 protein. This table has under 250,000 distinct CDR3 sequences, over 9% appearing once. Sequenced material: PBMCs or a T cell subset sorted from them (not recorded which). The receptors originated from a man aged 18-30 years who had mild COVID-19 (a few samples of this study predate the infection). Cell type and time point are not known.

This clonotype was seen only a few times. This rearrangement joins TRBV7-2 to TRBJ1-1; 7 bases are a match to TRBD1. CDR3 length: 15 residues. CDR1 is SGHTA, CDR2 FQGNSA, per germline. Trimming took 5 bases from V and 1 from J; bases not matched to a gene: 7. The CDR3 DNA reads as TGTGCCAGCAGCCCGAAGACAGGGACGAACACTGAAGCTTTCTTT. Protein sequence: CASSPKTGTNTEAFF.

This clonotype was counted a few times. The chain uses TRBV5-5 and TRBJ1-1, with 8 bases lining up with TRBD1. Germline V CDR1 and CDR2: SGHKS, YYEKEE (reference sequence). The CDR3 sequence is 15 residues long. V shed 4 bases, J shed 1 base, and the junction held 6 bases outside the gene matches. CDR3 nucleotide sequence: TGTGCCAGCAGCCGTCCCGGACAGGGGAACACTGAAGCTTTCTTT. Translating it yields CASSRPGQGNTEAFF.

This clonotype was picked up a small number of times. This chain uses TRBV7-2 with TRBJ1-4, with D unresolved. The CDR3 contains 14 residues. Deletions cut 4 bases from V and 1 base from J, with 7 bases between. Germline lookup yields CDR1 SGHTA and CDR2 FQGNSA. In DNA form, the CDR3 reads TGTGCCAGCAGCTACCAACGAACTAATGAAAAACTGTTTTTT. This translates into CASSYQRTNEKLFF.

The chain uses TRBV2 and TRBJ1-6, with TRBD1 matching 8 bases. Trimming removed 11 bases from V and 9 bases from J; junction bases left unmatched: 9. The CDR3 runs to 13 residues. The germline CDR1 and CDR2 sequences are SNHLY and FYNNEI. Here the CDR3 reads CAVRTGGLSPLHF. CDR3 DNA: TGTGCCGTACGTACAGGGGGTCTTTCACCCCTCCACTTT.

The rearrangement joins TRBV7-9 to TRBJ2-7; D gene uncertain. The CDR3 loop spans 14 amino acids. From germline, CDR1 is SEHNR and CDR2 FQNEAQ (reference sequence). The ends were cut back, 5 bases at V and 6 bases at J, with 17 bases in the middle. The CDR3 DNA reads TGTGCCAGCAGCACCCCCTCCCCGAGCAGCGAGCAGTACTTC. This translates into CASSTPSPSSEQYF.

This clonotype was picked up a small number of times. The chain is built from TRBV4-1 and TRBJ2-1; 8 nucleotides match TRBD1. V shed 4 bases and J 6 bases; nucleotides not matched to a gene: 8. The CDR3 runs 15 residues. Germline CDR1 reads MGHRA; CDR2 reads YSYEKL. The CDR3 sequence is CASSRRTGTANEQFF. CDR3 DNA: TGCGCCAGCAGCCGAAGGACAGGGACGGCCAATGAGCAGTTCTTC.

The chain couples TRBV5-1 to TRBJ2-3; D is uncertain. Trimming left V 6 bases short and J 4 bases short, with 15 bases between. This CDR3 spans 14 amino acids. Germline-derived CDR1 and CDR2 are SGHRS and YFSETQ. Written as DNA, the CDR3 is TGCGCCAGCAAGACGGAGCATGGGGCAGATACGCAGTATTTT. Its translation is CASKTEHGADTQYF.

This clonotype was seen a handful of times. The genes are TRBV6-2 or TRBV6-3 and TRBJ2-7; maybe TRBD1 (5 bases). Between the trimmed V and J ends, which lost 6 bases and 0 bases, there was a span of 12 bases. This CDR3 is built from 14 residues. The germline V gene has CDR1 MNHEY and CDR2 SVGEGT. DNA for the CDR3: TGTGCCAGCAGCTTGATGACAGCCTCCTACGAGCAGTACTTC. Protein sequence: CASSLMTASYEQYF.

This clonotype was seen only a few times. The gene calls are TRBV7-2 and TRBJ2-7; 8 bases align to TRBD1. The CDR3 consists of 14 residues. Per germline, CDR1 SGHTA and CDR2 FQGNSA. The V and J ends lost 2 bases and 3 bases, in that order; junction bases with no gene match: 3. The CDR3 is CASSLQGAFYEQYF. CDR3 sequence (DNA): TGTGCCAGCAGCTTACAGGGGGCCTTCTACGAGCAGTACTTC.

This clonotype was counted at least ten times. The CDR3 region has the DNA TGTGCCAGCAGCTTAGGAACAGGGGGCAACACTGAAGCTTTCTTT. As protein: CASSLGTGGNTEAFF. The chain combines TRBV7-6 with TRBJ1-1, with 9 bases matching TRBD1. Germline values: CDR1 SGHVS, CDR2 FNYEAQ. Germline trimming cut 1 base from V and 2 bases from J; bases unmatched to any gene: 2. The CDR3 loop spans 15 amino acids.

This clonotype showed up just a few times. V is TRBV6-5 and J is TRBJ1-5, with no clear D. The CDR3 totals 13 residues. The V end lost 2 bases, the J end lost 7 bases, and 9 bases lay between the germline ends. Germline loops: CDR1 MNHEY, CDR2 SVGAGI. CDR3 nucleotides: TGTGCCAGCAGTTACCAGAGGGAACAGCCCCAGCATTTT. Residues: CASSYQREQPQHF.

In its sample, this clonotype was seen a few times. Its ends do not fully match the called genes, so a read error is possible. The genes are TRBV15 and TRBJ2-5, with 7 nucleotides matching TRBD1. Looked up from germline, CDR1 is LNHNV and CDR2 is YYDKDF (reference sequence). This CDR3 contains 15 residues. DNA for the CDR3: TGTGCCACCAGCGGAGAGACAGGGTGGCAAGAGACCCAGTACTTC. As protein: CATSGETGWQETQYF.

This clonotype was seen at least ten times. The CDR3 coding sequence is TGTGCCAGCACTCGACAGGGAACAATACAAGAGACCCAGTACTTC. It is translated as CASTRQGTIQETQYF. The gene calls are TRBV7-2 and TRBJ2-5; 7 positions match TRBD1. Germline V CDR1 and CDR2: SGHTA, FQGNSA. There are 15 residues in the CDR3. Germline trimming cut 7 bases from V and 2 bases from J; bases unmatched to any gene: 10.

This clonotype appeared a few times. The V call is TRBV5-4, the J call TRBJ2-4; 7 bases are shared with TRBD1. In germline, CDR1 is SGHNT, CDR2 YYREEE (reference sequence). Germline trimming cut 0 bases from V and 1 base from J; bases unmatched to any gene: 1. The CDR3 loop spans 15 amino acids. CDR3 nucleotides: TGTGCCAGCAGCTTGGGGGGACAGGCCAAAAACATTCAGTACTTC. This encodes CASSLGGQAKNIQYF.

V usage is TRBV6-5 and J usage is TRBJ1-1, with TRBD1 matching over 10 bases. This CDR3 is built from 15 residues. Germline V gene data show CDR1 as MNHEY and CDR2 as SVGAGI. V lost 6 bases to trimming and J lost 5 bases; unmatched junction nucleotides: 9. The CDR3 DNA reads TGTGCCAGCAGCCGACGACAGGGGGCAGGTACTGAAGCTTTCTTT. Residues: CASSRRQGAGTEAFF.

This clonotype was counted a few times. This chain connects TRBV20-1 to TRBJ2-7; TRBD2 might be the D (5 bases). The CDR3 covers 14 residues. Deletions cut 6 bases from V and 4 bases from J, with 19 bases between. Germline V lookup: CDR1 DFQATT, CDR2 SNEGSKA (reference sequence). The CDR3, as DNA: TGCAGTGCAGCGGCAGGTAGCCTCAGGTACGAGCAGTACTTC. The encoded protein is CSAAAGSLRYEQYF.

The J gene is TRBJ1-1, the V gene TRBV6-6, with D perhaps matching TRBD1 (5 bases). The CDR3 spans 13 residues. With 7 bases removed from V and 0 bases from J, the gap between germline ends came to 9 bases. Germline V gene sequence: CDR1 MNHNY, CDR2 SVGAGI (reference sequence). The CDR3 loop is CASIVQVNTEAFF. The CDR3 region has the DNA TGTGCCAGCATTGTACAGGTGAACACTGAAGCTTTCTTT.

This clonotype was counted at least ten times. The J gene is TRBJ2-2, the V gene TRBV20-1; TRBD2 is a possible D gene (6 bases). V gave up 4 bases and J gave up 1 base, with 13 bases separating them. The CDR3 covers 15 residues. Looked up from germline, CDR1 is DFQATT and CDR2 is SNEGSKA (reference sequence). CDR3 sequence: CSATTPGGNTGELFF. CDR3 nucleotide sequence: TGCAGTGCTACAACACCCGGGGGGAACACCGGGGAGCTGTTTTTT.

This clonotype showed up many times. The CDR3 sequence: CASSSDGKLNTDTQYF. Written as DNA, the CDR3 is TGTGCCAGCAGTTCGGACGGCAAACTTAACACAGATACGCAGTATTTT. The V and J genes are TRBV12-3 or TRBV12-4 and TRBJ2-3; D not certain. V lost 4 bases, J lost 2 bases, and 16 bases lay in between. The CDR3 spans 16 residues.

This clonotype was seen a few times. V is TRBV20-1 and J is TRBJ2-3, with 10 bases lining up with TRBD2. Germline CDR1 and CDR2: DFQATT and SNEGSKA (reference sequence). This CDR3 has 15 residues. J was trimmed by 7 bases and V by 3 bases; bases with no gene match: 10. The CDR3 region has the DNA TGCAGTGCTAGCTTCACGAGCGGGGGGGCCAATACGCAGTATTTT. It is translated as CSASFTSGGANTQYF.